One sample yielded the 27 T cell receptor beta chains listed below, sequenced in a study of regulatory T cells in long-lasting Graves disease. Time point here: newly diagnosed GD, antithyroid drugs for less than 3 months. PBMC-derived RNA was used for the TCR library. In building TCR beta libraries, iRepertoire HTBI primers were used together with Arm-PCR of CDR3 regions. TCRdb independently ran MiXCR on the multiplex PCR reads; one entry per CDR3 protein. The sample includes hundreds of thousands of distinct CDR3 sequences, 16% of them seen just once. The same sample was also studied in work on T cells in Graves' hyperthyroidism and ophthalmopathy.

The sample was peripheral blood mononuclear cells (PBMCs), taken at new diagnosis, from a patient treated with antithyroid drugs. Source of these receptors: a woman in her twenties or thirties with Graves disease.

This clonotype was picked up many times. The CDR3 loop reads CASSEAAGTETQYF. Written as DNA, the CDR3 is TGTGCCAGCAGTGAAGCGGCGGGAACGGAGACCCAGTACTTC. The chain joins TRBV2 to TRBJ2-5; TRBD2 might be the D (6 bases). V lost 0 bases and J 5 bases, leaving 10 bases between the germline ends. CDR1 is SNHLY and CDR2 is FYNNEI in the germline V gene. This CDR3 spans 14 amino acids.

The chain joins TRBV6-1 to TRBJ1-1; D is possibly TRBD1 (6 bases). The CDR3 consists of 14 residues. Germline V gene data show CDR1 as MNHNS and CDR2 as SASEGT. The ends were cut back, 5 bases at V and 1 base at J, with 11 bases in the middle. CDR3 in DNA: TGTGCCAGCAGTACCGACAGGAGGAACACTGAAGCTTTCTTT. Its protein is CASSTDRRNTEAFF.

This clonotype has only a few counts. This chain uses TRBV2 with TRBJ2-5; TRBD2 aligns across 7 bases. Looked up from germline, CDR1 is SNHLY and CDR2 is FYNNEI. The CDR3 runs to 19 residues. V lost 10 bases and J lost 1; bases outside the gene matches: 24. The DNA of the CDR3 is TGTGCCATTTCGACGGGCGGGAGTGAGGATGGTTACGTCCAAGAGACCCAGTACTTC. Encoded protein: CAISTGGSEDGYVQETQYF.

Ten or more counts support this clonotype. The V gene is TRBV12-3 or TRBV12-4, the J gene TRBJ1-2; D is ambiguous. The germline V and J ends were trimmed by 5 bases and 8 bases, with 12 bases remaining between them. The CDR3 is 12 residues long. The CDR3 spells CASSPDPGGYTF. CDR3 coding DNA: TGTGCCAGCAGTCCGGACCCTGGAGGCTACACCTTC.

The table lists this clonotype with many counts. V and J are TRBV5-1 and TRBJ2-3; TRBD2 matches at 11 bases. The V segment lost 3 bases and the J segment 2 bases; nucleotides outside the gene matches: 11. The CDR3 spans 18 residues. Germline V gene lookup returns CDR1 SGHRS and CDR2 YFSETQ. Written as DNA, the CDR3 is TGCGCCAGCAGCTGGCCCCGGACTAGCGGGCAGAACACAGATACGCAGTATTTT. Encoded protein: CASSWPRTSGQNTDTQYF.

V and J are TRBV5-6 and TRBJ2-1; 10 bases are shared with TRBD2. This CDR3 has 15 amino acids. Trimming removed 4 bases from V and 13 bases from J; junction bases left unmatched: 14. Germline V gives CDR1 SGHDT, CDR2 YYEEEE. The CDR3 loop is CASSRRTSGLTSQFF. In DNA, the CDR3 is TGTGCCAGCAGCAGGAGGACTAGCGGACTGACTTCCCAGTTCTTC.

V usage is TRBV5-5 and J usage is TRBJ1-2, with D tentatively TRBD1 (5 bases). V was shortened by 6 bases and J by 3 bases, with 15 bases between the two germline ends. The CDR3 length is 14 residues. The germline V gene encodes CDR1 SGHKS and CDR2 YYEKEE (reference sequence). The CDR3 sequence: CASTGGEAYYGYTF. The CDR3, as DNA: TGTGCCAGCACGGGGGGGGAGGCCTACTATGGCTACACCTTC. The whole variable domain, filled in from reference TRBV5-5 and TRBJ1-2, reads DAGVTQSPTHLIKTRGQQVTLRCSPISGHKSVSWYQQVLGQGPQFIFQYYEKEERGRGNFPDRFSARQFPNYSSELNVNALLLGDSALYLCASTGGEAYYGYTFGSGTRLTVV.

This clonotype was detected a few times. DNA for the CDR3: TGTGCCAGCAGCTTAGTTCAGGCGCCCTATGGCTACACCTTC. Translation: CASSLVQAPYGYTF. The chain is built from TRBV11-2 and TRBJ1-2; no clear D. Germline CDR1 SGHAT, CDR2 FQNNGV. This CDR3 is built from 14 residues. With 1 base removed from V and 4 bases from J, the gap between germline ends came to 10 bases.

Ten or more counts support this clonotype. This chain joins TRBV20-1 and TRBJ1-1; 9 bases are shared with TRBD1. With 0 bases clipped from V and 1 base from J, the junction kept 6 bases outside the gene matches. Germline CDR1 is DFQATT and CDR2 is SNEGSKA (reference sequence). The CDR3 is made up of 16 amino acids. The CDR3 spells CSAREEVGQGNTEAFF. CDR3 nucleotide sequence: TGCAGTGCTAGAGAAGAGGTGGGACAGGGGAACACTGAAGCTTTCTTT.

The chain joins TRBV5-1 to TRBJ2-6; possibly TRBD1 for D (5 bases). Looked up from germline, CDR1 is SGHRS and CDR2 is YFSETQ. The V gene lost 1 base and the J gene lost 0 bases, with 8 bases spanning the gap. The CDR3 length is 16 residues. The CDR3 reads CASSLSGASGANVLTF. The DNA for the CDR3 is TGCGCCAGCAGCTTGAGTGGGGCCTCTGGGGCCAACGTCCTGACTTTC. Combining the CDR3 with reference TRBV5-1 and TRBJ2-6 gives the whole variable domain KAGVTQTPRYLIKTRGQQVTLSCSPISGHRSVSWYQQTPGQGLQFLFEYFSETQRNKGNFPGRFSGRQFSNSRSEMNVSTLELGDSALYLCASSLSGASGANVLTFGAGSRLTVL.

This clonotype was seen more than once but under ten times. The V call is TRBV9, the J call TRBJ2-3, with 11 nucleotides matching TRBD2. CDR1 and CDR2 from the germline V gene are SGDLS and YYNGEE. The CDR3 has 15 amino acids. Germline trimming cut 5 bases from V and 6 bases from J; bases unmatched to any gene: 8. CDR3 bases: TGTGCCAGCAGTTCTACTAGCGGGAGTAGGGATACGCAGTATTTT. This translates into CASSSTSGSRDTQYF.

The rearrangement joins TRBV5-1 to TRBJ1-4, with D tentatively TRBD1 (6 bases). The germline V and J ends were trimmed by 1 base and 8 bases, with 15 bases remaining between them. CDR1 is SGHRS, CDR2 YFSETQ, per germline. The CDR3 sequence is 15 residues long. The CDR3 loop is CASSLYGGKEEKLFF. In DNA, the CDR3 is TGCGCCAGCAGCTTGTACGGGGGCAAAGAGGAAAAACTGTTTTTT.

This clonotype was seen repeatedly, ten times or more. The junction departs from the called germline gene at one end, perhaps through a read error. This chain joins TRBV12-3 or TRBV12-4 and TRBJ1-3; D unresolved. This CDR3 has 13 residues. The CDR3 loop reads CASSLGSGNTIYF. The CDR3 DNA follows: TGTGCCAGCAGCTTAGGCTCTGGAAACACCATATATTTT.

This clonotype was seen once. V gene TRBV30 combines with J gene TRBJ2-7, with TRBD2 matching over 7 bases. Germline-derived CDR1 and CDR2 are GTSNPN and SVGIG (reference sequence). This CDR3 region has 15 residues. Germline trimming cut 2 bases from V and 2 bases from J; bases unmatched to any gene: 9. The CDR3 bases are TGTGCCTGGAGTCCCTCGGGGCGGGAGCCCTACGAGCAGTACTTC. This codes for CAWSPSGREPYEQYF.

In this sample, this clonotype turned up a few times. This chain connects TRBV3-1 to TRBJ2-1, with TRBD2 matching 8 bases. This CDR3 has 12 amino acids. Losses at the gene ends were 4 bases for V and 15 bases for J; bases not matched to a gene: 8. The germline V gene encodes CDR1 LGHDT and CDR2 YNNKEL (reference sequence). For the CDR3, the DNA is TGTGCCAGCAGCCGCTTGACTAGCGATACGTTCTTC. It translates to CASSRLTSDTFF.

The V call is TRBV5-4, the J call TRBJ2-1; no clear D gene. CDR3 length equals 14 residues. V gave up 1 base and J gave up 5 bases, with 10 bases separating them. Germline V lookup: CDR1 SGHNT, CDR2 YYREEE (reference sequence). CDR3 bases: TGTGCCAGCAGCTTGATAGGTGTCGACAATGAGCAGTTCTTC. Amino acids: CASSLIGVDNEQFF.

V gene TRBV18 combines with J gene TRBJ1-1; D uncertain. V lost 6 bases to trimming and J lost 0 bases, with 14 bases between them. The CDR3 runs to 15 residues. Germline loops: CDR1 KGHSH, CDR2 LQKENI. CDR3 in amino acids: CASSARVGVNTEAFF. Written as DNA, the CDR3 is TGTGCCAGCTCCGCCCGGGTGGGTGTGAACACTGAAGCTTTCTTT.

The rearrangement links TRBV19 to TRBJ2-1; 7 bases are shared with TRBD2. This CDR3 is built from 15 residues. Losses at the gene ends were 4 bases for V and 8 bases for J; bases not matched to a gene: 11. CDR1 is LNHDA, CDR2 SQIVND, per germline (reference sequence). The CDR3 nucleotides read TGTGCCAGTAGTACCCGCGGGGGAGTGGCGGATGAGCAGTTCTTC. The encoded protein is CASSTRGGVADEQFF.

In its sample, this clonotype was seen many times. The CDR3 reads CASGRQGLNEKLFF. The CDR3 DNA sequence: TGTGCCAGCGGACGACAGGGATTAAATGAAAAACTGTTTTTT. The V and J genes are TRBV12-3 or TRBV12-4 and TRBJ1-4; 7 bases line up with TRBD1. This CDR3 region has 14 residues. Losses at the gene ends were 8 bases for V and 5 bases for J; bases not matched to a gene: 8.

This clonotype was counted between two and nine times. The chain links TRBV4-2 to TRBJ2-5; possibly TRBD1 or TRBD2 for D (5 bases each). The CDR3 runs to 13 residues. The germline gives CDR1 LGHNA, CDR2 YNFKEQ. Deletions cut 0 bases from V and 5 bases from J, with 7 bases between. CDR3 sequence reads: CASSQEGDETQYF. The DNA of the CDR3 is TGTGCCAGCAGCCAAGAAGGGGACGAGACCCAGTACTTC.

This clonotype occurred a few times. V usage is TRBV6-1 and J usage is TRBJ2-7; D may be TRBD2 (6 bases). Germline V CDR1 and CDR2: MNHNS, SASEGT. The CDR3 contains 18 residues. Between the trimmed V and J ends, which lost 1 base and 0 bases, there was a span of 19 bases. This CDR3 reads CASSEGASEILFSYEQYF. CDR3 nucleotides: TGTGCCAGCAGTGAAGGGGCTAGCGAAATTCTCTTCTCCTACGAGCAGTACTTC.

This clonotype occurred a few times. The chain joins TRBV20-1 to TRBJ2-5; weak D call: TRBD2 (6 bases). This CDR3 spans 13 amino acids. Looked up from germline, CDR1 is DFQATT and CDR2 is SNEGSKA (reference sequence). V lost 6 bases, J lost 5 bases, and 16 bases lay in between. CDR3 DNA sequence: TGCAGTGCCGCTCCCGGGGGTCGGGAGACCCAGTACTTC. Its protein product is CSAAPGGRETQYF.

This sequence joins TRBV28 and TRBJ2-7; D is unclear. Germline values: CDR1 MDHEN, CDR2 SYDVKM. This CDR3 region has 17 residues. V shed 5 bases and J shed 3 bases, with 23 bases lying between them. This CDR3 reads CASSLSQISPTNYEQYF. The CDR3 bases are TGTGCCAGCAGTCTCAGTCAAATTTCTCCCACAAACTACGAGCAGTACTTC.

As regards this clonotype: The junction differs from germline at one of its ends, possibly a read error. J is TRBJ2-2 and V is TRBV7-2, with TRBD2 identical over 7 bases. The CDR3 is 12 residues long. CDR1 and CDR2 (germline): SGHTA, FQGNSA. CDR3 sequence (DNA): TGTGCCAGCAGCTTAGCGGGGAGGGAGCCGTTTTTT. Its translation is CASSLAGREPFF.

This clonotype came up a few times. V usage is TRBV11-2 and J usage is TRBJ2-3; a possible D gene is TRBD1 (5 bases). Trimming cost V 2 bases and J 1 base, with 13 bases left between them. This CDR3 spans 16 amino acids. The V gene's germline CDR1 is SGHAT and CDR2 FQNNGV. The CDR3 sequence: CASSLTSGAGTDTQYF. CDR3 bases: TGTGCCAGCAGCTTAACGTCTGGGGCGGGCACAGATACGCAGTATTTT. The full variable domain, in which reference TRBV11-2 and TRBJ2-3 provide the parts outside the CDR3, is EAGVAQSPRYKIIEKRQSVAFWCNPISGHATLYWYQQILGQGPKLLIQFQNNGVVDDSQLPKDRFSAERLKGVDSTLKIQPAKLEDSAVYLCASSLTSGAGTDTQYFGPGTRLTVL.

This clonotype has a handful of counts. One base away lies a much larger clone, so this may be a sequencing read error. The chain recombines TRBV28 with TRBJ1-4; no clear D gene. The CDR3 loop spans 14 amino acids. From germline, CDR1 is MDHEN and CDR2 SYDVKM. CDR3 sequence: CASSLRVTNEELFF. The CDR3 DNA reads TGTGCCAGCAGTTTGAGGGTTACTAATGAAGAACTGTTTTTT.

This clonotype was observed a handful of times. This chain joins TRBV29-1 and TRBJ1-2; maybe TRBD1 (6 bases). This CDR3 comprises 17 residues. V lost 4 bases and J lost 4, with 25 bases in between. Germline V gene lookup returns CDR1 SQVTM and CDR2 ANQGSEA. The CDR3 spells CSVAPEGGARNSYGYTF. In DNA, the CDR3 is TGCAGCGTTGCTCCGGAGGGGGGTGCACGCAATTCCTATGGCTACACCTTC.